Listed below are T cell receptor beta chains from one sample, sequenced in a study of blood T cell repertoires in COVID-19. Clones were sequenced by immunoSEQ multiplex PCR, and TCRdb holds only the in-frame ones, with some missing. The table includes roughly 60,000 clones, just under 85% detected once. The sequencing sample was made of peripheral blood. These receptors were obtained from a man in his 60s with acute or convalescent COVID-19. CDR3s include the opening cysteine and the closing phenylalanine or tryptophan. D genes are given only for firm matches. Only some rows state a clone size, as once, few, many or a class for expanded clones.

>TRBJ1-1|NA|TRBV11-3|NA
TGTGCCAGCAGCCGTGGAGCTGAAGCTTTCTTT
CASSRGAEAFF
>TRBJ1-2|NA|TRBV10-2|NA
TGCGCCAGCAGTGAGGCGGGGGGACTGAATGGCTACACCTTC
CASSEAGGLNGYTF
>TRBJ1-6|medium-sized|TRBV10-2|NA
TGCGCCAGCAGCGACAGGCTAGGATCACCCCTCCACTTT
CASSDRLGSPLHF
>TRBJ2-1|NA|TRBV4-1|NA
TGCGCCAGCAGCCTCAGGGGTGTTGGAGTGGGCGACTACAATGAGCAGTTCTTC
CASSLRGVGVGDYNEQFF
>TRBJ1-6|NA|TRBV5-1|TRBD1
TGCGCCAGCAGCCCGGGACAGGGATCATATAATTCACCCCTCCACTTT
CASSPGQGSYNSPLHF
>TRBJ2-5|NA|TRBV20-1|NA
TGCAGTGCTACTATTCAAGAGACCCAGTACTTC
CSATIQETQYF
>TRBJ2-1|NA|TRBV18|NA
TGTGCCAGCTCGAGGGTTAGCTCCTACAATGAGCAGTTCTTC
CASSRVSSYNEQFF
>TRBJ2-3|NA|TRBV9|TRBD2
TGTGCCACCAATCGAGCGGGGGGGCAAGATACGCAGTATTTT
CATNRAGGQDTQYF
>TRBJ1-1|NA|TRBV5-5|NA
TGTGCCAGCAAAATAGGGGTGGGAACTGAAGCTTTCTTT
CASKIGVGTEAFF
>TRBJ1-6|NA|TRBV19|TRBD1
TGTGCCAGTAGTATAGACTGGGACAGAAATTCACCCCTCCACTTT
CASSIDWDRNSPLHF
>TRBJ2-5|NA|TRBV11-3|NA
TGTGCCAGCAGCTTAGGCGGGGCGGGCCTGCAAGAGACCCAGTACTTC
CASSLGGAGLQETQYF
>TRBJ1-1|NA|TRBV29-1|NA
TGCAGCGCTTCCGACAGTCCGTGGGGGCGGAACACTGAAGCTTTCTTT
CSASDSPWGRNTEAFF
>TRBJ1-2|once|TRBV10-3|NA
TGTGCCATCAGTGAAATGACAGAAGACAACGGCTATGGCTACACCTTC
CAISEMTEDNGYGYTF
>TRBJ2-1|NA|TRBV7-9|NA
TGTGCCAGCATCCCGGGGGTGACAACCCTGACACACAATGAGCAGTTCTTC
CASIPGVTTLTHNEQFF
>TRBJ1-1|NA|TRBV6-5|NA
TGTGCCAGCAGCGCCAAAGGGGGGAACACTGAAGCTTTCTTT
CASSAKGGNTEAFF
>TRBJ1-1|NA|TRBV18|NA
TGTGCCAGCTCACCACCGGTCGGGGCGGGGGAAACTGAAGCTTTCTTT
CASSPPVGAGETEAFF
>TRBJ2-4|NA|TRBV5-1|TRBD2
TGCGCCAGCAGCTGGGAGGGGAGTCTAGCCAAAAACATTCAGTACTTC
CASSWEGSLAKNIQYF
>TRBJ2-3|NA|TRBV27|TRBD1
TGTGCCAGCAGTTTATCCCGGACAGGGACAGATACGCAGTATTTT
CASSLSRTGTDTQYF
>TRBJ1-2|once|TRBV5-8|NA
TGTGCCAGCGCCTTGACAGGAGGTGGCTACACCTTC
CASALTGGGYTF
>TRBJ1-2|NA|TRBV10-3|TRBD1
TGTGCCATCAGTTGGGACAGGGAAGGGTATGGCTACACCTTC
CAISWDREGYGYTF
>TRBJ1-2|medium-sized|TRBV5-5|NA
TGTGCCAGCAGCTTGATGCTCGTCGGGTATGGCTACACCTTC
CASSLMLVGYGYTF